This TCR beta chain was captured in a study of Graves' ophthalmopathy and Graves' hyperthyroidism. Overall study context: Peripheral blood (taken before any treatment) was collected at initial diagnosis.

RNA transcripts provided the template for amplifying TCR beta CDR3 regions. Second-round multiplex PCR came after first-round RT-PCR with HTBI primers. TCRdb fed the multiplex PCR reads into MiXCR, producing one record per CDR3 protein. The sample consists of approximately 410,000 distinct CDR3 sequences, 15% of them appearing once. CDR3 size: 15 residues. Trimming left V 1 base short and J 1 base short, with 10 bases between. Germline CDR1 is LNHDA and CDR2 is SQIVND (reference sequence). Overall study results and limits: The authors also found most expanded thyroid clonotypes above 0.001 frequency in blood.

With regard to this clonotype: Its antigen remains unknown.

J is TRBJ1-2 and V is TRBV19; no definite D call. The receptor was isolated from a woman aged 18-29 years with stable Graves' hyperthyroidism. The sample comprised peripheral blood. CDR3: CASSIGFGLNYGYTF. In nucleotides, the CDR3 is TGTGCCAGTAGTATAGGGTTCGGGCTTAACTATGGCTACACCTTC.